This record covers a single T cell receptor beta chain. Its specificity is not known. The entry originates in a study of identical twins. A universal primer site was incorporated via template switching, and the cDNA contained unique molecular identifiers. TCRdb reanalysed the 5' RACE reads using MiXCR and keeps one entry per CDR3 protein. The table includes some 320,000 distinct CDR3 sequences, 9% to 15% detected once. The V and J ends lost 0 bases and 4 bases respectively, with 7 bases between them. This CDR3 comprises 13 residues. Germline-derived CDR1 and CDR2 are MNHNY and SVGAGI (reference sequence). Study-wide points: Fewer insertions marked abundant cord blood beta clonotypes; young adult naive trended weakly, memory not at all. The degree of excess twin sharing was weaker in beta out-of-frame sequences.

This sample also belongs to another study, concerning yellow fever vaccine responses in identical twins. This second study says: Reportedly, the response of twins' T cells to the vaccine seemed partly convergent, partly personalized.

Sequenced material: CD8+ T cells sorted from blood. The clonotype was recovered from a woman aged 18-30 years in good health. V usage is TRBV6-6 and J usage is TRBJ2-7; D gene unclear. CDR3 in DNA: TGTGCCAGCAGTTACTCTGACGGGTACGAGCAGTACTTC. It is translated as CASSYSDGYEQYF.